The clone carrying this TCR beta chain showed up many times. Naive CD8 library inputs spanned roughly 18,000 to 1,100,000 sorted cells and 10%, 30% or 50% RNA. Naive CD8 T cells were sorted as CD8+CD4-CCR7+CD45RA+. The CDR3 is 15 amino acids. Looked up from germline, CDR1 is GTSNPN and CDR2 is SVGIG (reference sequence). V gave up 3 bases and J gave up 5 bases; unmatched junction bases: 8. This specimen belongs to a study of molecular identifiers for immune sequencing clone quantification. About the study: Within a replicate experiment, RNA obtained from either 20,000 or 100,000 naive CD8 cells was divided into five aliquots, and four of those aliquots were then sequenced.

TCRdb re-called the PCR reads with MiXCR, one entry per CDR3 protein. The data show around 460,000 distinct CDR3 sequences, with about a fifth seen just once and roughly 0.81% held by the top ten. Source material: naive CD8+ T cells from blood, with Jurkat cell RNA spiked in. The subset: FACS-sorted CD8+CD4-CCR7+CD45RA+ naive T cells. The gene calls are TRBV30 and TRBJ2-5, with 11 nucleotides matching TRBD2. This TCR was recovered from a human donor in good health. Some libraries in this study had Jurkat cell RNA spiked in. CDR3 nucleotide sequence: TGTGCCTGGAGCCAACTAGCGGGGGAGCTGGAGACCCAGTACTTC. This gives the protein CAWSQLAGELETQYF.